The rows below give T cell receptor beta chains drawn from one sample of a study of T cell responses to AZD1222 COVID-19 vaccine. The method was immunoSEQ multiplex PCR; TCRdb's version includes in-frame clones alone and lacks a portion of them. The sample holds about 100,000 clones, about 86% seen once. The source was peripheral blood, collected on day 0 of AZD1222 vaccination. These receptors were obtained from an adult in good health. The CDR3 runs from the conserved cysteine through the conserved F or W. A D gene is named only where the DNA matches it firmly. A row's size may be missing; if present it is once, few, many or a size class.

J: TRBJ2-7; size: once; V: TRBV7-9; D: -; CDR3: CASSLKGYEQYF; DNA: TGTGCCAGCAGCTTAAAGGGTTACGAGCAGTACTTC
J: TRBJ2-1; size: -; V: TRBV6-6; D: TRBD2; CDR3: CASSHTSGRAFNEQFF; DNA: TGTGCCAGCAGTCACACTAGCGGGAGGGCCTTCAATGAGCAGTTCTTC
J: TRBJ2-5; size: -; V: TRBV6-5; D: -; CDR3: CASSHQTETQYF; DNA: TGTGCCAGCAGCCATCAAACTGAGACCCAGTACTTC
J: TRBJ1-6; size: -; V: TRBV9; D: -; CDR3: CASSHSLSKRENTNSPLHF; DNA: TGTGCCAGCAGCCATTCGCTAAGCAAAAGAGAAAATACTAATTCACCCCTCCACTTT
J: TRBJ2-7; size: -; V: TRBV5-4; D: -; CDR3: CASSLLRDSLRREQYF; DNA: TGTGCCAGCAGCCTACTCCGGGACTCCCTACGTCGGGAGCAGTACTTC
J: TRBJ1-5; size: -; V: TRBV5-1; D: -; CDR3: CASSFTGLNQPQHF; DNA: TGCGCCAGCAGCTTTACAGGGCTGAATCAGCCCCAGCATTTT
J: TRBJ1-2; size: -; V: TRBV29-1; D: TRBD1; CDR3: CSVRDRDNYGYTF; DNA: TGCAGCGTCAGGGACAGGGATAACTATGGCTACACCTTC
J: TRBJ1-2; size: -; V: TRBV4-3; D: -; CDR3: CASSQDYSYRGRRHGYTF; DNA: TGCGCCAGCAGCCAAGATTACAGCTACCGGGGCCGACGGCATGGCTACACCTTC
J: TRBJ1-4; size: -; V: TRBV19; D: -; CDR3: CASSLQATNEKLFF; DNA: TGTGCCAGTAGCCTTCAAGCAACTAATGAAAAACTGTTTTTT
J: TRBJ1-2; size: -; V: TRBV5-1; D: -; CDR3: CASSLDLYGFPYGYTF; DNA: TGCGCCAGCAGCTTGGACCTTTACGGCTTTCCCTATGGCTACACCTTC
J: TRBJ2-1; size: -; V: TRBV5-4; D: -; CDR3: CASRRYNEQFF; DNA: TGTGCCAGCAGAAGATACAATGAGCAGTTCTTC
J: TRBJ1-1; size: few; V: TRBV4-1; D: -; CDR3: CASSQGEEAFF; DNA: TGCGCCAGCAGCCAAGGAGAAGAAGCTTTCTTT
J: TRBJ2-3; size: few; V: TRBV19; D: -; CDR3: CASSKGGLHTDTQYF; DNA: TGTGCCAGTAGTAAAGGCGGACTACACACAGATACGCAGTATTTT
J: TRBJ2-7; size: few; V: TRBV14; D: TRBD2; CDR3: CASSGRLADADYEQYF; DNA: TGTGCCAGCAGCGGTCGACTAGCGGATGCCGACTACGAGCAGTACTTC
J: TRBJ2-7; size: few; V: TRBV27; D: TRBD1; CDR3: CASSFGTGGSEQYF; DNA: TGTGCCAGCAGTTTCGGGACAGGGGGCTCCGAGCAGTACTTC
J: TRBJ1-6; size: -; V: TRBV5-5; D: -; CDR3: CASSLGLAPNNSPLHF; DNA: TGTGCCAGCAGCTTGGGACTGGCTCCTAATAATTCACCCCTCCACTTT
J: TRBJ1-1; size: -; V: TRBV7-2; D: TRBD1; CDR3: CASSNPTGANTEAFF; DNA: TGTGCCAGCAGCAACCCGACAGGGGCTAACACTGAAGCTTTCTTT
J: TRBJ1-3; size: -; V: TRBV6-5; D: -; CDR3: CASSYSNRAGNTIYF; DNA: TGTGCCAGCAGTTACTCGAACAGGGCTGGAAACACCATATATTTT
J: TRBJ2-3; size: -; V: TRBV5-1; D: TRBD2; CDR3: CASSFRTSGITDTQYF; DNA: TGCGCCAGCAGCTTCAGGACTAGCGGAATCACAGATACGCAGTATTTT
J: TRBJ1-5; size: -; V: TRBV6-4; D: -; CDR3: CASRPGAPIPYSNQPQHF; DNA: TGTGCCAGTAGACCCGGGGCCCCAATCCCTTATAGCAATCAGCCCCAGCATTTT
J: TRBJ1-1; size: few; V: TRBV6-5; D: -; CDR3: CASKEGMNTEAFF; DNA: TGTGCCAGCAAGGAAGGGATGAACACTGAAGCTTTCTTT
J: TRBJ1-6; size: -; V: TRBV15; D: -; CDR3: CATSIDRMNSPLHF; DNA: TGTGCCACCAGCATTGACCGGATGAATTCACCCCTCCACTTT
J: TRBJ1-1; size: -; V: TRBV5-1; D: TRBD1; CDR3: CASSRDRGDSEAFF; DNA: TGCGCCAGCAGCCGGGACAGGGGCGACTCTGAAGCTTTCTTT
J: TRBJ2-7; size: few; V: TRBV18; D: -; CDR3: CASSPNPPGRSYEQYF; DNA: TGTGCCAGCTCACCGAATCCCCCAGGGCGCTCCTACGAGCAGTACTTC
J: TRBJ2-7; size: -; V: TRBV5-1; D: TRBD2; CDR3: CASSLGGLAGYEQYF; DNA: TGCGCCAGCAGCTTGGGGGGACTAGCGGGGTACGAGCAGTACTTC
J: TRBJ1-1; size: few; V: TRBV19; D: TRBD1; CDR3: CASRHRGISTNTEAFF; DNA: TGTGCCAGTAGGCACAGGGGTATATCGACAAACACTGAAGCTTTCTTT
J: TRBJ2-5; size: -; V: TRBV5-8; D: TRBD2; CDR3: CASSRARGGRQETQYF; DNA: TGTGCCAGCAGCCGGGCGCGGGGGGGACGGCAAGAGACCCAGTACTTC
J: TRBJ1-6; size: -; V: TRBV7-8; D: TRBD1; CDR3: CASSRARTGQNSPLHF; DNA: TGTGCCAGCAGCCGGGCCCGGACAGGGCAAAATTCACCCCTCCACTTT
J: TRBJ1-2; size: once; V: TRBV10-2; D: -; CDR3: CASSERGVAGYTF; DNA: TGCGCCAGCAGTGAAAGGGGGGTGGCTGGCTACACCTTC
J: TRBJ2-7; size: -; V: TRBV21-1; D: -; CDR3: CASSESPADTPYEQYF; DNA: TGTGCCAGCAGCGAAAGCCCAGCGGACACACCCTACGAGCAGTACTTC
J: TRBJ1-2; size: -; V: TRBV19; D: -; CDR3: CASSIQGVDYGYTF; DNA: TGTGCCAGTAGTATACAAGGAGTCGACTATGGCTACACCTTC
J: TRBJ2-3; size: -; V: TRBV6-6; D: -; CDR3: CASSPHRASTDTQYF; DNA: TGTGCCAGCAGTCCGCACAGGGCTAGCACAGATACGCAGTATTTT
J: TRBJ1-2; size: -; V: TRBV2; D: TRBD1; CDR3: CASSGTGGAYYGYTF; DNA: TGTGCCAGCAGCGGGACAGGGGGCGCGTACTATGGCTACACCTTC
J: TRBJ1-5; size: -; V: TRBV7-8; D: -; CDR3: CASSFLPRAAVYSNQPQHF; DNA: TGTGCCAGCAGCTTCCTCCCCCGTGCCGCAGTATATAGCAATCAGCCCCAGCATTTT
J: TRBJ1-4; size: -; V: TRBV7-9; D: -; CDR3: CASSPWGGRGSEKLFF; DNA: TGTGCCAGCAGCCCCTGGGGGGGGCGCGGGTCCGAAAAACTGTTTTTT
J: TRBJ2-1; size: -; V: TRBV11-2; D: -; CDR3: CASSLGERNEQFF; DNA: TGTGCCAGCAGCTTAGGGGAGAGGAATGAGCAGTTCTTC